Reported below is one T cell receptor beta chain. Its cognate antigen is unknown. TCRdb fed the RT-PCR reads into MiXCR, producing one record per CDR3 protein. The sample has roughly 17,000 distinct CDR3 sequences, under 75% seen once. The data are from a study of yellow fever vaccine responses in identical twins. General study points: Reportedly, the response of twins' T cells to the vaccine seemed partly convergent, partly personalized.

V was clipped by 4 bases and J by 2 bases, with 16 bases between them. Per germline, CDR1 SGHDN and CDR2 FVKESK. This CDR3 spans 16 amino acids. The V call is TRBV14, the J call TRBJ2-3; perhaps TRBD2 as D (6 bases). The source was T cells from blood (PBMCs), unsorted or a sorted subset (not recorded which), collected before or after yellow fever vaccination (not recorded which). This clonotype was obtained from a woman between 18 and 29 years old who received the yellow fever vaccine. The CDR3 is CASSPPGLTITDTQYF. DNA for the CDR3: TGTGCCAGCAGCCCTCCCGGACTAACGATCACAGATACGCAGTATTTT.